Presented here are 27 T cell receptor beta chains from one specimen sequenced in a study of cytomegalovirus exposure and HLA in healthy donors. Vbeta (60) and Jbeta (13) primers were used in the PCR. The repertoire was sequenced with immunoSEQ multiplex PCR; TCRdb's copy has only in-frame clones and lacks some. The sample carries 64,000 or so clones, less than 75% recorded once. Sequenced sample: PBMCs. The receptor set was obtained from a man aged 35-49 years in good health and CMV-seropositive.

The J gene is TRBJ1-5, the V gene TRBV7-8; D is uncertain. This CDR3 region has 14 residues. V shed 4 bases and J shed 6 bases, with 13 bases lying between them. CDR1 SGHVS and CDR2 FQNEAQ come from the germline V gene. CDR3 bases: TGTGCCAGCAGCTCCGCACTATTAGGTCAGCCCCAGCATTTT. Translation gives CASSSALLGQPQHF.

The chain is built from TRBV28 and TRBJ2-3, with 14 nucleotides matching TRBD2. The V gene's germline CDR1 is MDHEN and CDR2 SYDVKM. V lost 1 base, J lost 4 bases, and 4 bases stayed unmatched. This CDR3 comprises 17 residues. CDR3 sequence reads: CASSLLGLAGVADTQYF. CDR3 DNA: TGTGCCAGCAGTTTATTGGGACTAGCGGGAGTAGCAGATACGCAGTATTTT.

The CDR3: CASSQGSSEVGGELFF. CDR3 nucleotide sequence: TGTGCCAGCAGCCAAGGCAGCAGCGAGGTGGGCGGGGAGCTGTTTTTT. V gene TRBV4-2 combines with J gene TRBJ2-2, with no clear D. Per the germline V gene, CDR1 is LGHNA and CDR2 is YNFKEQ. The CDR3 is 16 residues long. V lost 1 base to trimming and J lost 7 bases, with 16 bases between them.

The chain is built from TRBV11-2 and TRBJ1-6, with 7 bases matching TRBD1. Germline-derived CDR1 and CDR2 are SGHAT and FQNNGV. J gave up 9 bases and V 3 bases, and 5 bases lay outside the gene matches. There are 14 residues in the CDR3. CDR3 sequence reads: CASSLRQGGSPLHF. CDR3 coding DNA: TGTGCCAGCAGCTTGAGACAGGGAGGTTCACCCCTCCACTTT.

This sequence joins TRBV5-1 and TRBJ2-3, with 13 positions matching TRBD2. The germline gives CDR1 SGHRS, CDR2 YFSETQ. The CDR3 is 17 amino acids. V trimming: 4 bases; J trimming: 4 bases; junction bases outside the gene matches: 9. The CDR3 sequence: CASSSGLAGEVPDTQYF. In nucleotides, the CDR3 is TGCGCCAGCAGCAGTGGACTAGCGGGAGAGGTTCCAGATACGCAGTATTTT.

The chain links TRBV15 to TRBJ2-7; D ambiguous. V was pared by 1 base and J by 6 bases, with 16 bases between. This CDR3 is 15 amino acids long. Germline V gene lookup returns CDR1 LNHNV and CDR2 YYDKDF (reference sequence). The CDR3 bases are TGTGCCACCAGCAGAGGTAGTGCAGGCCTGTTCGAGCAGTACTTC. Translating gives CATSRGSAGLFEQYF.

This clone was seen only once. This sequence joins TRBV27 and TRBJ1-5, with a tentative D call TRBD1 (6 bases). Trimming pared 3 bases from V and 6 bases from J, leaving 12 bases between. CDR1 MNHEY and CDR2 SMNVEV come from the germline V gene (reference sequence). This CDR3 is 14 amino acids long. The CDR3 DNA sequence: TGTGCCAGCAGTTTTACAGGGACGGTTCAGCCCCAGCATTTT. Amino acids: CASSFTGTVQPQHF.

This chain uses TRBV5-1 with TRBJ1-1, with D possibly matching TRBD1 (5 bases). The CDR3 contains 14 residues. The germline gives CDR1 SGHRS, CDR2 YFSETQ. Trimming took off 0 bases at V and 4 bases at J, with 10 bases between the two ends. CDR3 protein: CASSLETGLTEAFF. The CDR3 DNA reads TGCGCCAGCAGCTTGGAAACGGGACTCACTGAAGCTTTCTTT. The full variable domain, rest sourced from reference TRBV5-1 and TRBJ1-1, is KAGVTQTPRYLIKTRGQQVTLSCSPISGHRSVSWYQQTPGQGLQFLFEYFSETQRNKGNFPGRFSGRQFSNSRSEMNVSTLELGDSALYLCASSLETGLTEAFFGQGTRLTVV.

The chain recombines TRBV5-6 with TRBJ1-2; D unresolved. This CDR3 is built from 14 residues. The germline gives CDR1 SGHDT, CDR2 YYEEEE. Trimming took 3 bases from V and 1 from J, leaving 10 bases between them. DNA of the CDR3: TGTGCCAGCAGCTCGTTGACATTTAACTATGGCTACACCTTC. Translated, it gives CASSSLTFNYGYTF.

The V call is TRBV2, the J call TRBJ1-5, with TRBD1 as a possible D gene (6 bases). This CDR3 comprises 13 residues. The germline gives CDR1 SNHLY, CDR2 FYNNEI. V shed 8 bases and J shed 3 bases, with 11 bases lying between them. The CDR3 here is CASGRQDNQPQHF. In DNA form, the CDR3 reads TGTGCCAGCGGAAGACAGGACAATCAGCCCCAGCATTTT.

This chain joins TRBV5-1 and TRBJ2-7, with TRBD1 matching over 9 bases. Germline V gene data show CDR1 as SGHRS and CDR2 as YFSETQ. The CDR3 totals 15 residues. V shed 4 bases and J 0 bases; nucleotides not matched to a gene: 5. CDR3 region: CASSTGDRASYEQYF. CDR3 DNA: TGCGCCAGCAGCACCGGGGACAGGGCCTCCTACGAGCAGTACTTC.

This clone showed up just a few times. V usage is TRBV10-3 and J usage is TRBJ2-7, with D possibly being TRBD1 (6 bases). The V end was cut by 3 bases, the J end by 2 bases, with 11 bases between. The CDR3 runs to 14 residues. From germline, CDR1 is ENHRY and CDR2 SYGVKD. The CDR3 nucleotides read TGTGCCATCAGTGACTCACAGGGTACCTACGAGCAGTACTTC. Its protein is CAISDSQGTYEQYF.

The chain carries TRBV29-1 and TRBJ1-2; D is possibly TRBD1 (5 bases). Trimming shortened V by 1 base and J by 8 bases, and 5 bases separated the two germline ends. This CDR3 region has 10 residues. CDR1 and CDR2 from the germline V gene are SQVTM and ANQGSEA. This CDR3 is CSVEGGGYTF. The CDR3 DNA sequence: TGCAGCGTTGAAGGGGGCGGCTACACCTTC.

V is TRBV19 and J is TRBJ1-1; maybe TRBD1 (6 bases). There are 14 residues in the CDR3. Trimming stripped 5 bases from V and 1 base from J, with 11 bases between. Germline V CDR1 and CDR2: LNHDA, SQIVND (reference sequence). The CDR3 sequence is CASSPQGGNTEAFF. The CDR3 coding sequence is TGTGCCAGTAGTCCCCAAGGGGGGAACACTGAAGCTTTCTTT.

This clone was seen just once. This chain links TRBV7-9 with TRBJ1-5; 8 nucleotides match TRBD1. J was trimmed by 1 base and V by 5 bases; bases with no gene match: 4. This CDR3 contains 15 residues. Germline CDR1 is SEHNR and CDR2 is FQNEAQ (reference sequence). The CDR3 DNA is TGTGCCAGCAGCCCAGGGGGCATGAGCAATCAGCCCCAGCATTTT. Translating gives CASSPGGMSNQPQHF.

The rearrangement uses TRBV5-6 and TRBJ1-4, with 9 bases fitting TRBD1. This CDR3 has 15 residues. V was clipped by 3 bases and J by 7 bases; unmatched bases: 7. Germline V CDR1 and CDR2: SGHDT, YYEEEE. The CDR3 DNA reads TGTGCCAGCAGCTCCCCCGGGACAGGGCCTGAAAAACTGTTTTTT. This encodes CASSSPGTGPEKLFF.

The CDR3 protein is CASSPPDSNEQFF. The CDR3 DNA reads TGTGCCAGCAGCCCCCCGGACAGCAATGAGCAGTTCTTC. The V call is TRBV14, the J call TRBJ2-1, with a weak D call TRBD1 (6 bases). V lost 4 bases to trimming and J lost 6 bases, with 10 bases between them. The germline V gene has CDR1 SGHDN and CDR2 FVKESK. CDR3 size: 13 residues.

This clone was seen once. The chain has TRBV18 and TRBJ2-5, with 12 nucleotides matching TRBD1. Looked up from germline, CDR1 is KGHSH and CDR2 is LQKENI. V was pared by 2 bases and J by 5 bases, with 12 bases of the junction left unmatched. The CDR3 length is 18 residues. CDR3 sequence: CASSPYTGQGAAGETQYF. CDR3 nucleotide sequence: TGTGCCAGCTCACCATATACGGGACAGGGGGCAGCAGGGGAGACCCAGTACTTC.

This clone occurred once. This rearrangement joins TRBV28 to TRBJ1-1; D not resolved. In germline, CDR1 is MDHEN, CDR2 SYDVKM. With 3 bases removed from V and 2 bases from J, the gap between germline ends came to 16 bases. The CDR3 has 16 residues. The CDR3 loop reads CASSFSRGGSNTEAFF. The CDR3 region has the DNA TGTGCCAGCAGTTTTTCCCGTGGCGGCAGTAACACTGAAGCTTTCTTT.

This clone was observed a handful of times. V gene TRBV27 combines with J gene TRBJ1-1; TRBD1 matches 7 bases. V lost 1 base and J lost 4; bases outside the gene matches: 12. The germline V gene has CDR1 MNHEY and CDR2 SMNVEV (reference sequence). This CDR3 contains 17 residues. The CDR3 loop reads CASSLLATDRDGTEAFF. CDR3 coding DNA: TGTGCCAGCAGTTTATTGGCCACCGACAGGGACGGCACTGAAGCTTTCTTT.

This rearrangement joins TRBV6-5 to TRBJ1-3; no firm D call. Germline CDR1 is MNHEY and CDR2 is SVGAGI. Trimming shortened V by 4 bases and J by 7 bases, and 5 bases separated the two germline ends. The CDR3 runs 11 residues. Written as DNA, the CDR3 is TGTGCCAGCAGTTGGCAGAACACCATATATTTT. Protein sequence: CASSWQNTIYF.

This clone was seen at least ten times. The chain uses TRBV2 and TRBJ1-5; no firm D call. The CDR3 consists of 16 residues. Germline-derived CDR1 and CDR2 are SNHLY and FYNNEI. V lost 4 bases, J lost 2 bases, and 15 bases lay in between. Here the CDR3 DNA reads TGTGCCAGCAGTGCCTCCGGGTCTAGCCGCAATCAGCCCCAGCATTTT. Encoded protein: CASSASGSSRNQPQHF.

V and J are TRBV30 and TRBJ1-2; D unresolved. In germline, CDR1 is GTSNPN, CDR2 SVGIG (reference sequence). The V end was cut by 1 base, the J end by 2 bases, with 8 bases between. The CDR3 spans 13 residues. The CDR3 region has the DNA TGTGCCTGGAGTGCAGTTAGCAACTATGGCTACACCTTC. Protein product: CAWSAVSNYGYTF.

The J gene is TRBJ2-5, the V gene TRBV27; possible D gene TRBD2, 7 bases. Trimming took 6 bases from V and 7 from J, leaving 15 bases between them. The CDR3 length is 13 residues. The germline V gene has CDR1 MNHEY and CDR2 SMNVEV (reference sequence). In DNA, the CDR3 is TGTGCCAGCAGCAAGGGGGGAGGGGCGACCCAGTACTTC. The encoded protein is CASSKGGGATQYF.

A few counts support this clone. The V call is TRBV5-8, the J call TRBJ1-6, with a weak D call TRBD1 (5 bases). The CDR3 loop spans 15 amino acids. Germline CDR1 reads SGHTS; CDR2 reads YDEGEE. Trimming cost V 0 bases and J 9 bases, with 13 bases left between them. CDR3: CASSLDQGLSSPLHF. CDR3 bases: TGTGCCAGCAGCTTGGACCAGGGATTAAGTTCACCCCTCCACTTT.

V is TRBV6-5 and J is TRBJ1-4; TRBD1 is a possible D gene (5 bases). The V end lost 2 bases, the J end lost 7 bases, and 14 bases lay between the germline ends. The germline CDR1 and CDR2 sequences are MNHEY and SVGAGI. The CDR3 runs 15 residues. DNA of the CDR3: TGTGCCAGCAGTTACGACCAGGGTGGGATTGAAAAACTGTTTTTT. It translates to CASSYDQGGIEKLFF.

This clone was counted a few times. The chain recombines TRBV27 with TRBJ1-4; a weak D match, TRBD1 (5 bases). The CDR3 covers 17 residues. Germline V gene lookup returns CDR1 MNHEY and CDR2 SMNVEV (reference sequence). V was shortened by 3 bases and J by 3 bases, with 17 bases between the two germline ends. CDR3 nucleotides: TGTGCCAGCAGTTTCATTCCTGTAGGGGCATCTAATGAAAAACTGTTTTTT. Translated: CASSFIPVGASNEKLFF.